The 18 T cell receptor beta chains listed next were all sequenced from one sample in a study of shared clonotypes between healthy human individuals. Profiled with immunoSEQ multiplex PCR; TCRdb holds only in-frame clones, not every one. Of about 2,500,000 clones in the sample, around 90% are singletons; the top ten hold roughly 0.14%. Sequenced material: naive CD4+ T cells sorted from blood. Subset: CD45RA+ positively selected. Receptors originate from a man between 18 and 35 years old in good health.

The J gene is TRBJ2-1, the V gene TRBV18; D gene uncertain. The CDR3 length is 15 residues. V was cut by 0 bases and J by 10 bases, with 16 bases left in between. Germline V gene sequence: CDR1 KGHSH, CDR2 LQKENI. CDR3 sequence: CASSPPSGGPLEQFF. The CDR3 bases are TGTGCCAGCTCACCACCTTCCGGCGGCCCTTTGGAGCAGTTCTTC.

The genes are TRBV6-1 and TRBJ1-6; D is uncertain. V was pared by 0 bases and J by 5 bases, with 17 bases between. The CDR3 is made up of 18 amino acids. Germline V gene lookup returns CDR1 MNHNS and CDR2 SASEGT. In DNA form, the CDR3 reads TGTGCCAGCAGTGAAGCGCCTTTCTCCCCGGCTAATAATTCACCCCTCCACTTT. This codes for CASSEAPFSPANNSPLHF.

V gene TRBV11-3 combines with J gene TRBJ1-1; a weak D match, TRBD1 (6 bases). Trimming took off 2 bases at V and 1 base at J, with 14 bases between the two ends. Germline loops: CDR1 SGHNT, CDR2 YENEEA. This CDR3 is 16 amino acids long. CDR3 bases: TGTGCCAGCAGCTTAACTTGGGGACAACCGAACACTGAAGCTTTCTTT. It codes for CASSLTWGQPNTEAFF.

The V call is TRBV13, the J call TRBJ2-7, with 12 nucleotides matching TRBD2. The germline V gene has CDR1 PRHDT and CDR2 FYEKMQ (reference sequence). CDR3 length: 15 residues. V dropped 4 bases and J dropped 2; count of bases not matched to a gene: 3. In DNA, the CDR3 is TGTGCCAGCAGCTCCCGACTAGCGGGGGCCTACGAGCAGTACTTC. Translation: CASSSRLAGAYEQYF. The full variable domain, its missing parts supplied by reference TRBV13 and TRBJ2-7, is AAGVIQSPRHLIKEKRETATLKCYPIPRHDTVYWYQQGPGQDPQFLISFYEKMQSDKGSIPDRFSAQQFSDYHSELNMSSLELGDSALYFCASSSRLAGAYEQYFGPGTRLTVT.

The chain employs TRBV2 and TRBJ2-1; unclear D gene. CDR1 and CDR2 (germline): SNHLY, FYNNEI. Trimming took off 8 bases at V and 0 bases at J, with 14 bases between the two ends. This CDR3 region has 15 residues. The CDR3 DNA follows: TGTGCCAGCGGCCCGGACCGCGGCTCCTACAATGAGCAGTTCTTC. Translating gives CASGPDRGSYNEQFF.

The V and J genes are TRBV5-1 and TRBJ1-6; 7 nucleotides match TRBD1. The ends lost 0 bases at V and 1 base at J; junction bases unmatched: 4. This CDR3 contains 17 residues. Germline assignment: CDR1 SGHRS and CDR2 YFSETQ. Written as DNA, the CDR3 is TGCGCCAGCAGCTTGGCCGGGACAGTGTCCTATAATTCACCCCTCCACTTT. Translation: CASSLAGTVSYNSPLHF.

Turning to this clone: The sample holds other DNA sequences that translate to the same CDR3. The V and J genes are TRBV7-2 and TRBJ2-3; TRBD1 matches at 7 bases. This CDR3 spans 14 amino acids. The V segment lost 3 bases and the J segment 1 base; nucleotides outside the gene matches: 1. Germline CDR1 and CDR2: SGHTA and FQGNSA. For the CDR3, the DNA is TGTGCCAGCAGCTTTGACAGGGGCACAGATACGCAGTATTTT. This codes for CASSFDRGTDTQYF.

CDR3 sequence: CASSDGGGASNTQYF. The CDR3, as DNA: TGTGCCAGCAGTGATGGCGGGGGGGCCTCGAATACGCAGTATTTT. The genes are TRBV2 and TRBJ2-3; 9 bases line up with TRBD2. The CDR3 is 15 amino acids. The germline gives CDR1 SNHLY, CDR2 FYNNEI. The J segment lost 7 bases and the V segment lost 3 bases, leaving 8 bases of the junction unmatched.

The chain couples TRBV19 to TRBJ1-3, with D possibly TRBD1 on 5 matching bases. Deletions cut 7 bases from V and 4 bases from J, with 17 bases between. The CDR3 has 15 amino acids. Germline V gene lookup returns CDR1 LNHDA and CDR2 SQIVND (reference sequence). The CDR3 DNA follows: TGTGCCAGTACCCATCCGAGAGGGGTCGGAAACACCATATATTTT. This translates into CASTHPRGVGNTIYF.

The CDR3 DNA reads as TGCGCCAGCAGCGGAGGGGGGCCCAAATCACCCCTCCACTTT. It codes for CASSGGGPKSPLHF. The rearrangement links TRBV5-1 to TRBJ1-6; maybe TRBD1 (6 bases). The CDR3 is 14 amino acids. V lost 4 bases, J lost 10 bases, and 15 bases lay in between. CDR1 is SGHRS, CDR2 YFSETQ, per germline.

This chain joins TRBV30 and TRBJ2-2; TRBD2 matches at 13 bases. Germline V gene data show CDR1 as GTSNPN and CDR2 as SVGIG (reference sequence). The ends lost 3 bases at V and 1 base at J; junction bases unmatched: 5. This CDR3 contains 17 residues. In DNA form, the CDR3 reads TGTGCCTGGAGCCGGACTAGCGGGGGCCTGAACACCGGGGAGCTGTTTTTT. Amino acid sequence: CAWSRTSGGLNTGELFF.

DNA for the CDR3: TGCGCCAGCAGCTCTTCGACTAGCGGATCAGGCACCCAGTACTTC. This encodes CASSSSTSGSGTQYF. The chain recombines TRBV5-1 with TRBJ2-5, with 9 nucleotides matching TRBD2. This CDR3 has 15 residues. Germline trimming cut 3 bases from V and 8 bases from J; bases unmatched to any gene: 11. Germline V gene data show CDR1 as SGHRS and CDR2 as YFSETQ.

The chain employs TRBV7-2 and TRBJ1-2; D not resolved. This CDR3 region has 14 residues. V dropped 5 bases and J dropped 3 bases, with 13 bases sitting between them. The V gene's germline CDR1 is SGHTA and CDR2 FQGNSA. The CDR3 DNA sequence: TGTGCCAGCAGCATACAGAGGGTGGACTATGGCTACACCTTC. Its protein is CASSIQRVDYGYTF.

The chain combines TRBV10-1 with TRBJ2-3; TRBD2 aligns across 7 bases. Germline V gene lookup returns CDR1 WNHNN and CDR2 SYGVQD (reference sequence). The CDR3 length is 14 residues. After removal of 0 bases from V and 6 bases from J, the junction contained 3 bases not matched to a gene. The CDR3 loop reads CASSESAGVDTQYF. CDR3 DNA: TGCGCCAGCAGTGAGTCGGCGGGAGTTGATACGCAGTATTTT.

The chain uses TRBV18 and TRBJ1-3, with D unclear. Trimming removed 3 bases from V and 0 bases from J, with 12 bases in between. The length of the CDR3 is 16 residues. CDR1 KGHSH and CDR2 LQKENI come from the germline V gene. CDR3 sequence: CASSPLHTSSGNTIYF. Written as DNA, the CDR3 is TGTGCCAGCTCACCTTTACACACGAGCTCTGGAAACACCATATATTTT.

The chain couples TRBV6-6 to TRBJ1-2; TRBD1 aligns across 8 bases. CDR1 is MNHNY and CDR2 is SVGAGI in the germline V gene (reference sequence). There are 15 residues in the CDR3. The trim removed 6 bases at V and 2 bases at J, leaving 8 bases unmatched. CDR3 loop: CASRYAGQENYGYTF. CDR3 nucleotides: TGTGCCAGCAGGTACGCGGGACAGGAAAACTATGGCTACACCTTC.

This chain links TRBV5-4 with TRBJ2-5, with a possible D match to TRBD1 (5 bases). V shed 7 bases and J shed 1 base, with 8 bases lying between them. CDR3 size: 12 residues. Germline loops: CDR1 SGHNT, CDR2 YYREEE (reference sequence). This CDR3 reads CASADTQETQYF. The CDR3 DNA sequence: TGTGCCAGCGCGGACACCCAAGAGACCCAGTACTTC.

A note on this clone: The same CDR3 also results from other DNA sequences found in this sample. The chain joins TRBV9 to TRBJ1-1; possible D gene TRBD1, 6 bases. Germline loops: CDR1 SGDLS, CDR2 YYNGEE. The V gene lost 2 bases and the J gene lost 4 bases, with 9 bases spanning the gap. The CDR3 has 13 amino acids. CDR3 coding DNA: TGTGCCAGCAGCGTGGGGGGGCCCACTGAAGCTTTCTTT. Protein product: CASSVGGPTEAFF.